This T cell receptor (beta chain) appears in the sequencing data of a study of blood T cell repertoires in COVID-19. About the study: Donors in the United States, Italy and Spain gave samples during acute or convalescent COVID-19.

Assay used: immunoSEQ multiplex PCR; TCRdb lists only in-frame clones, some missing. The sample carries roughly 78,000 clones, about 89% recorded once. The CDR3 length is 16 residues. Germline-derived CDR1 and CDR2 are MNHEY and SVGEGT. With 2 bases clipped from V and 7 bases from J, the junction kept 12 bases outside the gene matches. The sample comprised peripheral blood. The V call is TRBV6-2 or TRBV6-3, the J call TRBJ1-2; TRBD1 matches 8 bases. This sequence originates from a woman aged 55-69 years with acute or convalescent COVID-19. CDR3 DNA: TGTGCCAGCAGTTACCCTCAGGACAGGGAAGAATCTGGCTACACCTTC. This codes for CASSYPQDREESGYTF.